This paragraph reports one T cell receptor beta chain. The source of the sample is a study of blood T cell repertoires in COVID-19. Study-level background: Sample material is recorded as cDNA or gDNA derived from T cells, B-cell-depleted T cells, or PBMCs.

Germline-derived CDR1 and CDR2 are MNHEY and SVGAGI. The length of the CDR3 is 15 residues. After removal of 6 bases from V and 0 bases from J, the junction contained 5 bases not matched to a gene. Profiled with immunoSEQ multiplex PCR; TCRdb holds only in-frame clones, not every one. The sample consists of approximately 81,000 clones, roughly four fifths of them appearing once. Sequenced input: peripheral blood. The origin of this receptor is a human donor in a cohort sampled during active COVID-19. V and J are TRBV6-5 and TRBJ2-7; 10 positions agree with TRBD2. In DNA, the CDR3 is TGTGCCAGCAGGCTAGCGGGGGCGAGCTCCTACGAGCAGTACTTC. Translated: CASRLAGASSYEQYF.